This entry lists 3 T cell receptor beta chains sequenced from one sample in a study of blood T cell repertoires in COVID-19. The repertoire was sequenced with immunoSEQ multiplex PCR; TCRdb's copy has only in-frame clones and lacks some. The repertoire consists of tens of thousands of clones, with more than 75% occurring once and the leading ten covering roughly 1.7%. Sequenced input: peripheral blood. The receptor set was obtained from a human donor in a cohort sampled during active COVID-19.

This clone was seen a handful of times. The CDR3, as DNA: TGCGCCAGCAGCCCCGAAGGGGCCCCCCATCAGCCCCAGCATTTT. It codes for CASSPEGAPHQPQHF. The chain carries TRBV5-1 and TRBJ1-5, with D possibly TRBD1 on 5 matching bases. With 4 bases removed from V and 5 bases from J, the gap between germline ends came to 16 bases. The CDR3 is made up of 15 amino acids. In germline, CDR1 is SGHRS, CDR2 YFSETQ.

This clone has only one observation. This chain connects TRBV9 to TRBJ2-3; unclear D gene. This CDR3 has 12 amino acids. Germline CDR1 and CDR2: SGDLS and YYNGEE. V was trimmed by 4 bases and J by 6 bases, leaving 9 bases between them. DNA for the CDR3: TGTGCCAGCAGCACACCCTTTGATACGCAGTATTTT. Translated, it gives CASSTPFDTQYF.

V and J are TRBV11-2 and TRBJ1-1; D gene unclear. Germline V gene sequence: CDR1 SGHAT, CDR2 FQNNGV. This CDR3 region has 15 residues. Trimming took off 4 bases at V and 5 bases at J, with 17 bases between the two ends. For the CDR3, the DNA is TGTGCCAGCAGCTCAGTCGGGGAAGCAAAGACTGAAGCTTTCTTT. Amino acids: CASSSVGEAKTEAFF.